This is a list of T cell receptor beta chains from one sample in a study of blood T cell repertoires in COVID-19. Using immunoSEQ multiplex PCR, the repertoire was profiled, and TCRdb retains in-frame clones only, with some absent. This sample carries roughly 150,000 clones, approximately 88% of them seen once, and the ten largest clones take roughly 5.6%. The sequencing input was PBMCs or T cells enriched from blood (not recorded which). These receptors were obtained from a man in his 70s who had been exposed to COVID-19. The CDR3 runs from the conserved cysteine through the conserved F or W. The D gene is left open where the match is weak. The listing skips clone size in some rows; elsewhere it reads once, few, many or a size class.

j_call,d_call,clone_size,v_call,cdr3_nt,cdr3_aa
TRBJ2-3,NA,NA,TRBV19,TGTGCCAGTAGTGATTACAGGGGCACAGATACGCAGTATTTT,CASSDYRGTDTQYF
TRBJ2-5,TRBD1,NA,TRBV5-1,TGCGCCAGCAAAAGCTTGGGACAGGGGGCGGCAGAGACCCAGTACTTC,CASKSLGQGAAETQYF
TRBJ2-1,TRBD2,NA,TRBV10-1,TGCGCCAGCAGTGAGTCCACTAGCGGCAACAATGAGCAGTTCTTC,CASSESTSGNNEQFF
TRBJ1-2,NA,NA,TRBV14,TGTGCCAGCAGCCAAGATCTTAACTATGGCTACACCTTC,CASSQDLNYGYTF
TRBJ1-1,NA,NA,TRBV3-1/TRBV3-2,TGTGCCAGCAGCGAAGTGGGGGCGGCGGCTGAAGCTTTCTTT,CASSEVGAAAEAFF
TRBJ2-5,NA,NA,TRBV7-2,TGTGCCAGCAGCTTTCTGGGACTCCGAGAGACCCAGTACTTC,CASSFLGLRETQYF
TRBJ1-6,TRBD1,NA,TRBV4-3,TGCGCCAGCAGCCAAGAACAGGGGAATAATTCACCCCTCCACTTT,CASSQEQGNNSPLHF
TRBJ1-2,TRBD1,NA,TRBV5-4,TGTGCCAGCAGCCTCAACCCGGGACAGGGAGCTAACTATGGCTACACCTTC,CASSLNPGQGANYGYTF
TRBJ1-2,TRBD1,NA,TRBV3-1/TRBV3-2,TGTGCCAGCAGCCCTGCCGGACAGGGCTATGGCTACACCTTC,CASSPAGQGYGYTF
TRBJ1-6,NA,NA,TRBV20-1,TGCAGTGCTAGCGATTCACCCCTCCACTTT,CSASDSPLHF
TRBJ2-3,TRBD2,NA,TRBV7-2,TGTGCCAGCAGCTGGGGACTAGCGACAGATACGCAGTATTTT,CASSWGLATDTQYF
TRBJ2-3,TRBD2,NA,TRBV6-2/TRBV6-3,TGTGCCAGCAGTTCCAGCGGGGGGCGGACAGATACGCAGTATTTT,CASSSSGGRTDTQYF
TRBJ2-7,NA,NA,TRBV28,TGTGCCACTATGATCTGGGCAGGGCAACGGCGCGAGCAGTACTTC,CATMIWAGQRREQYF
TRBJ1-5,NA,NA,TRBV24-1,TGTGCCACCAGTGATTTCGGTCAGCCCCAGCATTTT,CATSDFGQPQHF
TRBJ2-1,TRBD1,NA,TRBV2,TGTGCCAGCACCCGGAGGAGAGACAGGGGATTTCGGGAGCAGTTCTTC,CASTRRRDRGFREQFF
TRBJ1-2,TRBD1,NA,TRBV28,TGTGCCAGCAGGGGGAGTCAGGGGGCAGTCGACTATGGCTACACCTTC,CASRGSQGAVDYGYTF
TRBJ1-6,NA,NA,TRBV2,TGTGCCAGCGTTACCCTGGGGGCGAATTCACCCCTCCACTTT,CASVTLGANSPLHF
TRBJ1-4,TRBD1,NA,TRBV5-1,TGCGCCAGCAGCTTGGCTTGGACAGGCCCTAATGAAAAACTGTTTTTT,CASSLAWTGPNEKLFF
TRBJ2-3,TRBD1,NA,TRBV6-2/TRBV6-3,TGTGCCAGCAGTTACTCGGGTTTCGACAGGGGGCTGGAGGATACGCAGTATTTT,CASSYSGFDRGLEDTQYF
TRBJ2-3,TRBD1,NA,TRBV7-9,TGTGCCAGCAGCTTCGGGACAGGCACAGATACGCAGTATTTT,CASSFGTGTDTQYF
TRBJ2-2,NA,few,TRBV18,TGTGCCAGCTCACCAGCGGCGGAGACCAACACCGGGGAGCTGTTTTTT,CASSPAAETNTGELFF
TRBJ2-7,NA,NA,TRBV10-1,TGCGCCAGCAGTGAGTCGGGTAGCGCGCGCTACGAGCAGTACTTC,CASSESGSARYEQYF